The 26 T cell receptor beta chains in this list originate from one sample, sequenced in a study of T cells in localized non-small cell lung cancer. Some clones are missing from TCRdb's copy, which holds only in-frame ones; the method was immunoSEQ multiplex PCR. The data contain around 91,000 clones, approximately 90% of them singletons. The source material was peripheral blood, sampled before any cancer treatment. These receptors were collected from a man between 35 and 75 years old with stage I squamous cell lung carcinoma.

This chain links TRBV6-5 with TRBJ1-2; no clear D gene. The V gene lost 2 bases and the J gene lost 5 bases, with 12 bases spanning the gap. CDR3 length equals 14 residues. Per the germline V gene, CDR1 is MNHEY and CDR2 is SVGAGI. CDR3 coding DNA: TGTGCCAGCAGTTACGTGGCGGGGAGTTATGGCTACACCTTC. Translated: CASSYVAGSYGYTF.

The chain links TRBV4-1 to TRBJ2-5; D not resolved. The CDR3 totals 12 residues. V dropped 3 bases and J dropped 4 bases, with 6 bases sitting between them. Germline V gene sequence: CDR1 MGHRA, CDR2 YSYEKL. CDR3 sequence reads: CASSQERETQYF. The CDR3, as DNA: TGCGCCAGCAGCCAGGAAAGAGAGACCCAGTACTTC.

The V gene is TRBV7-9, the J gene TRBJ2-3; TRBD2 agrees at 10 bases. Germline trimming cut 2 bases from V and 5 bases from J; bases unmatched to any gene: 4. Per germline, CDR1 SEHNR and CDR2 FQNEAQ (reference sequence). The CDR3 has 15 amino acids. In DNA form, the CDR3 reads TGTGCCAGCAGCTTAACCAGCGGGGGGGGAGATACGCAGTATTTT. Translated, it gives CASSLTSGGGDTQYF.

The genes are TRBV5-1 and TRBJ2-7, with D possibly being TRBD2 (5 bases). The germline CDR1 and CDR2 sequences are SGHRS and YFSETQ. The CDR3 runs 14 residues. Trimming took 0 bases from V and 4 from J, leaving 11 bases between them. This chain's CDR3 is CASSLEGGGYEQYF. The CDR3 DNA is TGCGCCAGCAGCTTGGAGGGCGGAGGTTACGAGCAGTACTTC.

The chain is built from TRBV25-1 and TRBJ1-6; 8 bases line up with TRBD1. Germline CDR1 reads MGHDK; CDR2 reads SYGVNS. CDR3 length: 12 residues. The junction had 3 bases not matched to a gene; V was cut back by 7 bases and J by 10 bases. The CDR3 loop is CASKTGGSPLHF. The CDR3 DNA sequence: TGTGCCAGCAAAACAGGGGGATCACCCCTCCACTTT.

The CDR3 here is CASSGQGGKETQYF. CDR3 nucleotides: TGTGCCAGTAGTGGACAGGGTGGAAAAGAGACCCAGTACTTC. The V and J genes are TRBV19 and TRBJ2-5, with 8 bases that match TRBD1. The V gene end was trimmed by 5 bases and the J gene end by 3 bases; junction bases not matched to a gene: 5. The CDR3 runs 14 residues. Germline V gene sequence: CDR1 LNHDA, CDR2 SQIVND (reference sequence).

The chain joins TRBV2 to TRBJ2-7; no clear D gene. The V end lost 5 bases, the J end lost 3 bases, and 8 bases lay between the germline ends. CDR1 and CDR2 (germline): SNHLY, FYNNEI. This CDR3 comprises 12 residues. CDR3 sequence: CASSQLGYEQYF. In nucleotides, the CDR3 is TGTGCCAGCAGTCAGCTCGGCTACGAGCAGTACTTC. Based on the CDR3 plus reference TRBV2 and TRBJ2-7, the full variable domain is EPEVTQTPSHQVTQMGQEVILRCVPISNHLYFYWYRQILGQKVEFLVSFYNNEISEKSEIFDDQFSVERPDGSNFTLKIRSTKLEDSAMYFCASSQLGYEQYFGPGTRLTVT.

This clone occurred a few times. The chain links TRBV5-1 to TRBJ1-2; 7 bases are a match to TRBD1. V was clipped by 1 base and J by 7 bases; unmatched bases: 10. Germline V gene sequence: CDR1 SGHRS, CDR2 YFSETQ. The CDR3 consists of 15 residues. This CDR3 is CASSLSGGRSRGYTF. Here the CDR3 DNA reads TGCGCCAGCAGCTTGTCAGGGGGGCGGTCCCGTGGCTACACCTTC.

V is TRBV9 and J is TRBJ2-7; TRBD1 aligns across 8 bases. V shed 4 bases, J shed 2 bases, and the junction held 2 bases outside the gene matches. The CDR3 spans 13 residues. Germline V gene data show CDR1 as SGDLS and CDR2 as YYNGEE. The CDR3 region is CASSRQGTYEQYF. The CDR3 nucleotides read TGTGCCAGCAGCAGACAGGGGACCTACGAGCAGTACTTC.

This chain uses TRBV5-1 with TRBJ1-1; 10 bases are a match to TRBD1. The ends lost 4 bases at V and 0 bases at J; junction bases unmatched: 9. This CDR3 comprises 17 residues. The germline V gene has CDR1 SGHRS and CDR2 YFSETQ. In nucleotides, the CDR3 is TGCGCCAGCAGCGGAAGACAGGGGGCTGAGCTGAACACTGAAGCTTTCTTT. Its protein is CASSGRQGAELNTEAFF.

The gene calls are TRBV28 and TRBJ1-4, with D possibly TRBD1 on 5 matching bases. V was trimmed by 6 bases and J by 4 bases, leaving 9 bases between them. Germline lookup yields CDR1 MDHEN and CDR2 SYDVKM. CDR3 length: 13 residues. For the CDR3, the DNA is TGTGCCAGCAGATGGGACGGTAATGAAAAACTGTTTTTT. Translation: CASRWDGNEKLFF.

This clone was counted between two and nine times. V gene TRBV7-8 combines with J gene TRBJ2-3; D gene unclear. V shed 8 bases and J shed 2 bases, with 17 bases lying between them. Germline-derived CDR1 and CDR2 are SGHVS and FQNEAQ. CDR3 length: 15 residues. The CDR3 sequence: CASVHLPRYTDTQYF. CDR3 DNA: TGTGCCAGCGTTCATCTCCCGCGGTACACAGATACGCAGTATTTT.

CDR3 in amino acids: CSAFQREKLFF. CDR3 in DNA: TGCAGTGCTTTTCAGCGCGAAAAACTGTTTTTT. The gene calls are TRBV20-1 and TRBJ1-4; D is undetermined. The CDR3 is 11 residues long. CDR1 and CDR2 from the germline V gene are DFQATT and SNEGSKA (reference sequence). V was shortened by 5 bases and J by 8 bases, with 9 bases between the two germline ends.

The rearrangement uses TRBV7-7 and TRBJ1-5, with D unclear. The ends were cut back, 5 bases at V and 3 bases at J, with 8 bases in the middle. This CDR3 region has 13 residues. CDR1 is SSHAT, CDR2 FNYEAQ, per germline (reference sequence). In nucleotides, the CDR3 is TGTGCCAGCAGCAACGGGTTCAATCAGCCCCAGCATTTT. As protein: CASSNGFNQPQHF.

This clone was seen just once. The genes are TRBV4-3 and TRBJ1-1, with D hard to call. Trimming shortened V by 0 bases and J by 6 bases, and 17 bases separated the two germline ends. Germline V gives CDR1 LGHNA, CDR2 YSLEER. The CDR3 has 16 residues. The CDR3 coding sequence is TGCGCCAGCAGCCAAGATAGTCAGAATTTTGGCGCTGAAGCTTTCTTT. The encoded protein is CASSQDSQNFGAEAFF.

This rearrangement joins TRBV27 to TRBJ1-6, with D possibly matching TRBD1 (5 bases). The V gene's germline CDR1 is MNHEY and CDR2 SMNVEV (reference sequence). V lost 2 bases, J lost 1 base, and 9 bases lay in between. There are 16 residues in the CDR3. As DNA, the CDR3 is TGTGCCAGCAGTTTAGCAGGGCTTTCCTATAATTCACCCCTCCACTTT. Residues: CASSLAGLSYNSPLHF.

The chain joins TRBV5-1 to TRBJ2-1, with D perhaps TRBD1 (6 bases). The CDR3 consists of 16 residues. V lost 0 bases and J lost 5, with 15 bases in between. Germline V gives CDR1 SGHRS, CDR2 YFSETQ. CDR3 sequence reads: CASSLAVQGTHNEQFF. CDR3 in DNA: TGCGCCAGCAGCTTGGCCGTCCAGGGGACCCACAATGAGCAGTTCTTC.

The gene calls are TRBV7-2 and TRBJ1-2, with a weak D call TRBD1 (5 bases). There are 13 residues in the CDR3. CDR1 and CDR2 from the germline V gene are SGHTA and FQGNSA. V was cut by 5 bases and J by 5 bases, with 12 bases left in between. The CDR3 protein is CASSLERQYGYTF. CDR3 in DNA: TGTGCCAGCAGCCTGGAAAGACAGTATGGCTACACCTTC. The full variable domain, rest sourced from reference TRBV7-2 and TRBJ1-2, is GAGVSQSPSNKVTEKGKDVELRCDPISGHTALYWYRQSLGQGLEFLIYFQGNSAPDKSGLPSDRFSAERTGGSVSTLTIQRTQQEDSAVYLCASSLERQYGYTFGSGTRLTVV.

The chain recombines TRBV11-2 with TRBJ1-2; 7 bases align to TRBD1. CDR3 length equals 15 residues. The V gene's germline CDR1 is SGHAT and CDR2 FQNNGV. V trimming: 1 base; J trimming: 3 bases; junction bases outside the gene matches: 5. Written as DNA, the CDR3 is TGTGCCAGCAGCTTAGTCCCAGGGGGGGACTATGGCTACACCTTC. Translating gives CASSLVPGGDYGYTF.

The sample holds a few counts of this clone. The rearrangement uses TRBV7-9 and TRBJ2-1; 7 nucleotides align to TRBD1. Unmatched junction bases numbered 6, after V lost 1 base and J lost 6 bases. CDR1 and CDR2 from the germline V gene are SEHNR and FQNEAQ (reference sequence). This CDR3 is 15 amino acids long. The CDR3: CASSLVGQVSNEQFF. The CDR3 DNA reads TGTGCCAGCAGCTTAGTCGGACAGGTTAGCAATGAGCAGTTCTTC.

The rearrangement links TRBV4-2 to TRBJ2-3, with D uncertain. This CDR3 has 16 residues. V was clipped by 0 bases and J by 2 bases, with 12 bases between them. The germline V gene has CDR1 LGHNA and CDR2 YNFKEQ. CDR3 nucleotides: TGTGCCAGCAGCCAAGATGGGCGGCAGTTCACAGATACGCAGTATTTT. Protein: CASSQDGRQFTDTQYF.

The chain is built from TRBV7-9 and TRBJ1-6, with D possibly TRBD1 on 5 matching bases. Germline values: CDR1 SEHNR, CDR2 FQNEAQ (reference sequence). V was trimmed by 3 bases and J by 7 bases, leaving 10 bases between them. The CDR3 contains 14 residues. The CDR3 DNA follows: TGTGCCAGCAGCTTGGGGCGGGGAAATTCACCCCTCCACTTT. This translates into CASSLGRGNSPLHF.

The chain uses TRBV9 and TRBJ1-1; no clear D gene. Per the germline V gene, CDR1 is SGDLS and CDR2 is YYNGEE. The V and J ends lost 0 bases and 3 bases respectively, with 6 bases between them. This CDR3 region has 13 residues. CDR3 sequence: CASSVGRYTEAFF. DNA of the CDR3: TGTGCCAGCAGCGTAGGACGTTACACTGAAGCTTTCTTT. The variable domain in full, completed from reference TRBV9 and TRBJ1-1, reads DSGVTQTPKHLITATGQRVTLRCSPRSGDLSVYWYQQSLDQGLQFLIQYYNGEERAKGNILERFSAQQFPDLHSELNLSSLELGDSALYFCASSVGRYTEAFFGQGTRLTVV.

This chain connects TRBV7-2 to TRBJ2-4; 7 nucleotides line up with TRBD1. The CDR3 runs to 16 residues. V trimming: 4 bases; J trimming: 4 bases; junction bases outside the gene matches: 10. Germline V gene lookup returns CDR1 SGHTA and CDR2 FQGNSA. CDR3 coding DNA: TGTGCCAGCAGCTCCTACGGCACGGGACAGAAAAACATTCAGTACTTC. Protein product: CASSSYGTGQKNIQYF. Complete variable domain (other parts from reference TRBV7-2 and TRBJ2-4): GAGVSQSPSNKVTEKGKDVELRCDPISGHTALYWYRQSLGQGLEFLIYFQGNSAPDKSGLPSDRFSAERTGGSVSTLTIQRTQQEDSAVYLCASSSYGTGQKNIQYFGAGTRLSVL.

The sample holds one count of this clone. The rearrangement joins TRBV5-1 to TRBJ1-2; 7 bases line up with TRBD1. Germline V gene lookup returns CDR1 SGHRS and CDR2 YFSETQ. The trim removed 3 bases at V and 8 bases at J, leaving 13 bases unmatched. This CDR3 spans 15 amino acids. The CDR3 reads CASSSGTEAVPGYTF. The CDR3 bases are TGCGCCAGCAGCTCCGGGACAGAGGCGGTGCCCGGCTACACCTTC. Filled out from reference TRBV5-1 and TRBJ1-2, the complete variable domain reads KAGVTQTPRYLIKTRGQQVTLSCSPISGHRSVSWYQQTPGQGLQFLFEYFSETQRNKGNFPGRFSGRQFSNSRSEMNVSTLELGDSALYLCASSSGTEAVPGYTFGSGTRLTVV.

CDR3 in DNA: TGTGCCAGCAGCCAAGGCTTGGGGGGCAGGAGCAATGAGCAGTTCTTC. Protein sequence: CASSQGLGGRSNEQFF. The chain has TRBV4-2 and TRBJ2-1; D may be TRBD1 or TRBD2 (6 bases each). This CDR3 contains 16 residues. Looked up from germline, CDR1 is LGHNA and CDR2 is YNFKEQ. V was cut by 1 base and J by 6 bases, with 16 bases left in between.